The present T cell receptor beta chain was sequenced within a study of early stage breast cancer tumors. Study in general: About 70% of the 16 invasive tumors were ER+, PR+ and HER2-. The study's findings and limits: Unsorted bulk genomic DNA sequencing lacked pairing and functional marker data.

Regarding this clone: Its antigen remains unidentified.

Method: immunoSEQ multiplex PCR; TCRdb's copy keeps in-frame clones and lacks some. The sample holds about 72,000 clones; around 85% are singletons and the top ten take under 4%. This CDR3 spans 13 amino acids. Germline CDR1 is SGHTA and CDR2 is FQGTGA. The chain recombines TRBV7-3 with TRBJ1-5; D ambiguous. Sample: blood. The TCR was taken from a person between 55 and 69 years old with breast cancer. CDR3 DNA: TGTGCGAGGTCATGGAGCGGCAATCAGCCCCAGCATTTT. Its protein product is CARSWSGNQPQHF. The full variable domain, rest sourced from reference TRBV7-3 and TRBJ1-5, is GAGVSQTPSNKVTEKGKYVELRCDPISGHTALYWYRQSLGQGPEFLIYFQGTGAADDSGLPNDRFFAVRPEGSVSTLKIQRTERGDSAVYLCARSWSGNQPQHFGDGTRLSIL.